Listed here are 27 T cell receptor beta chains from one sample, sequenced in a study of T cell responses to AZD1222 COVID-19 vaccine. Assay: immunoSEQ multiplex PCR; the TCRdb copy retains only in-frame clones and omits some. The data contain 150,000 to 200,000 clones, around 87% of them singletons. Source: peripheral blood, taken on day 0 of AZD1222 vaccination. The receptors shown here come from an adult in good health.

The chain recombines TRBV9 with TRBJ1-4; 9 bases agree with TRBD1. V was pared by 3 bases and J by 8 bases, with 8 bases of the junction left unmatched. The germline CDR1 and CDR2 sequences are SGDLS and YYNGEE. The CDR3 consists of 15 residues. The CDR3, as DNA: TGTGCCAGCAGCGCCACCGGGACAGGGACCGAAAAACTGTTTTTT. Amino acids: CASSATGTGTEKLFF.

This clone was counted once. The chain couples TRBV7-9 to TRBJ1-1; TRBD1 might be the D (5 bases). The CDR3 has 16 residues. The germline V gene has CDR1 SEHNR and CDR2 FQNEAQ (reference sequence). V lost 5 bases to trimming and J lost 0 bases, with 16 bases between them. CDR3 loop: CASSVSPGALNTEAFF. CDR3 sequence (DNA): TGTGCCAGCAGCGTTAGCCCCGGGGCTTTGAACACTGAAGCTTTCTTT.

The chain joins TRBV9 to TRBJ1-1; the D gene is possibly TRBD1 (6 bases). The V end was cut by 0 bases, the J end by 6 bases, with 6 bases between. Germline assignment: CDR1 SGDLS and CDR2 YYNGEE. The CDR3 has 12 amino acids. Here the CDR3 DNA reads TGTGCCAGCAGCGTAGAGGGGGCTGAAGCTTTCTTT. Translating it yields CASSVEGAEAFF.

The rearrangement links TRBV6-5 to TRBJ1-6; D unclear. Trimming took 2 bases from V and 4 from J, leaving 6 bases between them. CDR1 is MNHEY and CDR2 is SVGAGI in the germline V gene. CDR3 size: 14 residues. CDR3 region: CASSYRAYNSPLHF. CDR3 DNA: TGTGCCAGCAGTTACAGGGCTTATAATTCACCCCTCCACTTT.

In DNA form, the CDR3 reads TGTGCCAGCAGCCTTTATAATTCACCCCTCCACTTT. Encoded protein: CASSLYNSPLHF. The chain combines TRBV6-2 or TRBV6-3 with TRBJ1-6, with D uncertain. Germline V CDR1 and CDR2: MNHEY, SVGEGT. Trimming shortened V by 6 bases and J by 4 bases, and 4 bases separated the two germline ends. There are 12 residues in the CDR3.

The chain joins TRBV5-6 to TRBJ1-2; 7 bases align to TRBD1. Germline assignment: CDR1 SGHDT and CDR2 YYEEEE. V shed 4 bases, J shed 3 bases, and the junction held 12 bases outside the gene matches. The CDR3 totals 16 residues. CDR3 nucleotide sequence: TGTGCCAGCAGCCTGACAGGGAACCCCCTCTACTATGGCTACACCTTC. Residues: CASSLTGNPLYYGYTF.

CDR3 sequence: CASSHSGTGSEKLFF. The CDR3 DNA follows: TGCGCCAGCAGCCATTCTGGGACAGGGTCTGAAAAACTGTTTTTT. The rearrangement joins TRBV4-1 to TRBJ1-4, with 9 bases fitting TRBD1. The CDR3 runs 15 residues. The ends lost 3 bases at V and 7 bases at J; junction bases unmatched: 6. Germline CDR1 and CDR2: MGHRA and YSYEKL.

This chain connects TRBV6-5 to TRBJ2-7, with D perhaps given as TRBD1 or TRBD2 (5 bases each). The CDR3 runs 12 residues. Per germline, CDR1 MNHEY and CDR2 SVGAGI. The V and J ends lost 10 bases and 2 bases respectively, with 12 bases between them. DNA for the CDR3: TGTGCCACTGGGACCCCCGCCTACGAGCAGTACGTC. This codes for CATGTPAYEQYV.

V usage is TRBV6-2 or TRBV6-3 and J usage is TRBJ2-1; 7 bases are shared with TRBD2. CDR1 is MNHEY and CDR2 is SVGEGT in the germline V gene. J gave up 2 bases and V 2 bases, and 6 bases lay outside the gene matches. CDR3 length: 16 residues. CDR3 region: CASSYPTRGAYNEQFF. The CDR3 region has the DNA TGTGCCAGCAGTTACCCGACTCGGGGGGCCTACAATGAGCAGTTCTTC.

This rearrangement joins TRBV9 to TRBJ2-2, with D possibly being TRBD2 (6 bases). Germline-derived CDR1 and CDR2 are SGDLS and YYNGEE. The CDR3 consists of 15 residues. Trimming stripped 6 bases from V and 4 bases from J, with 16 bases between. CDR3 bases: TGTGCCAGCATGGCTAGGGACGGGGGCACCGGGGAGCTGTTTTTT. It codes for CASMARDGGTGELFF.

This clone has only one observation. The rearrangement links TRBV15 to TRBJ2-2, with D uncertain. Trimming cost V 0 bases and J 0 bases, with 11 bases left between them. Germline lookup yields CDR1 LNHNV and CDR2 YYDKDF (reference sequence). The length of the CDR3 is 17 residues. CDR3 DNA: TGTGCCACCAGCAGAGATAGTCCAGTAACGAACACCGGGGAGCTGTTTTTT. This gives the protein CATSRDSPVTNTGELFF.

The chain combines TRBV27 with TRBJ1-6; no definite D call. CDR1 is MNHEY, CDR2 SMNVEV, per germline (reference sequence). The CDR3 contains 15 residues. V lost 6 bases to trimming and J lost 7 bases, with 16 bases between them. The CDR3 DNA reads TGTGCCAGCAGGGTGGCGGGTGAGGGAAATTCACCCCTCCACTTT. It specifies CASRVAGEGNSPLHF.

The chain employs TRBV5-1 and TRBJ1-1; the D gene is possibly TRBD1 (5 bases). V was shortened by 5 bases and J by 2 bases, with 19 bases between the two germline ends. CDR1 and CDR2 (germline): SGHRS, YFSETQ. The CDR3 runs 16 residues. The CDR3 DNA sequence: TGCGCCAGCAGGGATGTTAGGACGGGGGGAAACACTGAAGCTTTCTTT. Protein: CASRDVRTGGNTEAFF. Using reference TRBV5-1 and TRBJ1-1 for the parts outside the CDR3, the full variable domain is KAGVTQTPRYLIKTRGQQVTLSCSPISGHRSVSWYQQTPGQGLQFLFEYFSETQRNKGNFPGRFSGRQFSNSRSEMNVSTLELGDSALYLCASRDVRTGGNTEAFFGQGTRLTVV.

The chain recombines TRBV3-1 (or the pseudogene TRBV3-2) with TRBJ2-5; 9 bases match TRBD2. Germline values: CDR1 LGHDT, CDR2 YNNKEL (reference sequence). V shed 0 bases and J 5 bases; nucleotides not matched to a gene: 7. The CDR3 loop spans 16 amino acids. The CDR3: CASSQERGLAGETQYF. CDR3 sequence (DNA): TGTGCCAGCAGCCAAGAGAGGGGACTAGCTGGGGAGACCCAGTACTTC.

The genes are TRBV7-9 and TRBJ1-4; 10 bases agree with TRBD1. The CDR3 runs 14 residues. Germline V gene data show CDR1 as SEHNR and CDR2 as FQNEAQ (reference sequence). V lost 5 bases, J lost 6 bases, and 3 bases stayed unmatched. The CDR3 region has the DNA TGTGCCAGCAGCGCTGGGACAGGGGATGAAAAACTGTTTTTT. Its translation: CASSAGTGDEKLFF.

This clone was seen a single time. The V call is TRBV5-6, the J call TRBJ2-3; D unresolved. The CDR3 runs 16 residues. The germline CDR1 and CDR2 sequences are SGHDT and YYEEEE. Trimming stripped 0 bases from V and 0 bases from J, with 11 bases between. The CDR3 reads CASSLDAGWSTDTQYF. CDR3 bases: TGTGCCAGCAGCTTGGACGCTGGGTGGAGCACAGATACGCAGTATTTT.

The J gene is TRBJ2-2, the V gene TRBV12-5; no clear D. The ends were cut back, 4 bases at V and 5 bases at J, with 14 bases in the middle. This CDR3 region has 15 residues. CDR1 and CDR2 from the germline V gene are LGHNT and FRNRAP. The CDR3 sequence: CASGSEETVTGELFF. The DNA for the CDR3 is TGTGCTAGTGGTTCGGAAGAGACTGTGACCGGGGAGCTGTTTTTT.

The V and J genes are TRBV19 and TRBJ2-3; the match to TRBD2 covers 7 bases. The V gene end was trimmed by 3 bases and the J gene end by 2 bases; junction bases not matched to a gene: 5. There are 15 residues in the CDR3. Germline V gene lookup returns CDR1 LNHDA and CDR2 SQIVND (reference sequence). The CDR3 coding sequence is TGTGCCAGTAGTATCTCCGGGACTAACACAGATACGCAGTATTTT. Translated, it gives CASSISGTNTDTQYF.

This clone has a single count. The rearrangement joins TRBV28 to TRBJ1-5; D might be TRBD1 (6 bases). V lost 7 bases and J 2 bases, leaving 6 bases between the germline ends. CDR3 length: 12 amino acids. In germline, CDR1 is MDHEN, CDR2 SYDVKM. CDR3 sequence: CASNRGNQPQHF. CDR3 bases: TGTGCCAGCAACAGGGGCAATCAGCCCCAGCATTTT. The whole variable domain, filled in from reference TRBV28 and TRBJ1-5, reads DVKVTQSSRYLVKRTGEKVFLECVQDMDHENMFWYRQDPGLGLRLIYFSYDVKMKEKGDIPEGYSVSREKKERFSLILESASTNQTSMYLCASNRGNQPQHFGDGTRLSIL.

This clone was seen a handful of times. The chain uses TRBV25-1 and TRBJ2-7; 9 positions match TRBD1. Germline CDR1 reads MGHDK; CDR2 reads SYGVNS. The CDR3 runs 15 residues. V lost 0 bases and J lost 5; bases outside the gene matches: 5. CDR3 sequence (DNA): TGTGCCAGCAGTGAATATAAACAGGGGGCCAACGAGCAGTACTTC. This sequence encodes CASSEYKQGANEQYF.

The chain recombines TRBV4-2 with TRBJ1-2; TRBD1 matches at 12 bases. The germline V gene has CDR1 LGHNA and CDR2 YNFKEQ. This CDR3 region has 16 residues. The trim removed 1 base at V and 8 bases at J, leaving 8 bases unmatched. The CDR3 DNA sequence: TGTGCCAGCAGCCAAGTCGGGGGACAGGGGGCGGGAGGCTACACCTTC. Amino acids: CASSQVGGQGAGGYTF.

This chain connects TRBV6-5 to TRBJ1-5; no reliable D call. The length of the CDR3 is 15 residues. Trimming left V 8 bases short and J 0 bases short, with 14 bases between. Germline lookup yields CDR1 MNHEY and CDR2 SVGAGI. CDR3 in amino acids: CASGILQNSNQPQHF. The CDR3 bases are TGTGCCAGCGGGATTTTGCAGAATAGCAATCAGCCCCAGCATTTT.

Here the CDR3 reads CASSPSGGAGETQYF. The CDR3 coding sequence is TGCGCCAGCAGCCCAAGCGGGGGGGCCGGAGAGACCCAGTACTTC. This chain uses TRBV4-3 with TRBJ2-5; 10 bases agree with TRBD2. V lost 4 bases and J lost 4; bases outside the gene matches: 6. The CDR3 runs to 15 residues. Germline lookup yields CDR1 LGHNA and CDR2 YSLEER.

The V call is TRBV9, the J call TRBJ2-5; D gene unclear. This CDR3 comprises 15 residues. V was shortened by 0 bases and J by 4 bases, with 13 bases between the two germline ends. The germline gives CDR1 SGDLS, CDR2 YYNGEE. The CDR3: CASSVGPVVVETQYF. The CDR3, as DNA: TGTGCCAGCAGCGTAGGTCCGGTGGTGGTAGAGACCCAGTACTTC.

The chain uses TRBV13 and TRBJ2-5; 15 bases match TRBD2. The CDR3 contains 19 residues. The J segment lost 2 bases and the V segment lost 5 bases, leaving 12 bases of the junction unmatched. Germline V gene sequence: CDR1 PRHDT, CDR2 FYEKMQ (reference sequence). CDR3 DNA: TGTGCCAGCAGCCCCAACTCCCGGGGACTAGCGGGGGGACAAGAGACCCAGTACTTC. This sequence encodes CASSPNSRGLAGGQETQYF.

This chain links TRBV4-3 with TRBJ1-1, with D perhaps TRBD1 (6 bases). In germline, CDR1 is LGHNA, CDR2 YSLEER. The V end lost 0 bases, the J end lost 0 bases, and 8 bases lay between the germline ends. The CDR3 covers 15 residues. The CDR3, as DNA: TGCGCCAGCAGCCAAGATGACAGGATGAACACTGAAGCTTTCTTT. It codes for CASSQDDRMNTEAFF.

V and J are TRBV4-3 and TRBJ1-4; 10 bases map to TRBD1. CDR1 LGHNA and CDR2 YSLEER come from the germline V gene. Germline trimming cut 3 bases from V and 7 bases from J; bases unmatched to any gene: 5. The CDR3 runs 15 residues. CDR3 in amino acids: CASSHRGDRGEKLFF. The CDR3 coding sequence is TGCGCCAGCAGCCACCGAGGGGACAGGGGTGAAAAACTGTTTTTT.